A selection of T cell receptor beta chains follows, all from one sample in a study of T cell responses to AZD1222 COVID-19 vaccine. The assay was immunoSEQ multiplex PCR, and TCRdb's table has in-frame clones only and misses some. The repertoire holds more than 150,000 clones, with approximately 94% as singletons. This specimen was peripheral blood, taken 28 days after the second AZD1222 dose. The source of these receptors is an adult who received the AZD1222 COVID-19 vaccine. Both conserved end residues are part of each CDR3. Fields, in order: J gene, D gene, clone size, V gene, CDR3 DNA, CDR3 protein. A D gene is named only where the DNA matches it firmly. The size field is filled for only some rows; it gives once, few, many or a size class.

>TRBJ1-2|TRBD1|.|TRBV12-3/TRBV12-4
TGTGCCAGCAGTCCGGGACAGGGCTATGGCTACACCTTC
CASSPGQGYGYTF
>TRBJ2-7|TRBD1|.|TRBV14
TGTGCCAGCAGCCAAGCCGAAACCTGGACAGGTTCTGGCGAGCAGTACTTC
CASSQAETWTGSGEQYF
>TRBJ1-2|.|.|TRBV9
TGTGCCAGCACCCCCGAGGACCGATCCTATGGCTACACCTTC
CASTPEDRSYGYTF
>TRBJ2-7|.|.|TRBV7-9
TGTGCCAGCAGCTCGGGACAAGGAGATCTCGAGCAGTACTTC
CASSSGQGDLEQYF
>TRBJ1-1|.|.|TRBV11-2
TGTGCCAGCAGCCTAGGGACACCCCATGAAGCTTTCTTT
CASSLGTPHEAFF
>TRBJ1-3|.|.|TRBV25-1
TGTGCCAGCAGTGAACCTCCGGGGGGGAACTCTGGAAACACCATATATTTT
CASSEPPGGNSGNTIYF
>TRBJ1-3|.|.|TRBV18
TGTGCCAGCTCACCTTCGAGTCTACTCTCTGGAAACACCATATATTTT
CASSPSSLLSGNTIYF
>TRBJ2-3|TRBD2|.|TRBV15
TGTGCCACCAGCAGAGTGGGAGGGAGCACAGATACGCAGTATTTT
CATSRVGGSTDTQYF
>TRBJ1-5|.|.|TRBV12-5
TGTGCTAGTGGCTTTTTGGGGCAGCCCCAGCATTTT
CASGFLGQPQHF
>TRBJ2-3|.|.|TRBV7-2
TGTGCCAGCAGCTTGTTCCGGGGCACAGATACGCAGTATTTT
CASSLFRGTDTQYF
>TRBJ2-1|.|.|TRBV5-1
TGCGCCAGCAGCTTGGTAGGTGAGCAGTTCTTC
CASSLVGEQFF
>TRBJ1-5|.|.|TRBV6-5
TGTGCCAGCCAGGGGTGGACGGCGCAGGATCAGCCCCAGCATTTT
CASQGWTAQDQPQHF
>TRBJ2-7|.|.|TRBV19
TGTGCCAGTAGTATAGGCCCCAGGCGCGTCTCCTACGAGCAGTACTTC
CASSIGPRRVSYEQYF
>TRBJ2-5|.|.|TRBV30
TGTGCCTGGAGTGGGTCGACGGGGGCTGGGGAGACCCAGTACTTC
CAWSGSTGAGETQYF
>TRBJ2-5|TRBD1|once|TRBV5-6
TGTGCCAGCAGCTTGGTTGGGACAGGACGGTACCAAGAGACCCAGTACTTC
CASSLVGTGRYQETQYF
>TRBJ2-1|TRBD1|once|TRBV6-2/TRBV6-3
TGTGCCAGCAGTTCGTCCGGGACAGGGGGCAATGAGCAGTTCTTC
CASSSSGTGGNEQFF
>TRBJ2-3|.|.|TRBV20-1
TGCAGTGCTATCTTGACAGATACGCAGTATTTT
CSAILTDTQYF
>TRBJ1-5|.|.|TRBV2
TGTGCCAGCAGTGAAGTAAATCCAATTCAGCCCCAGCATTTT
CASSEVNPIQPQHF
>TRBJ1-2|.|.|TRBV5-1
TGCGCCAGCAGGGACCCGGCTAACTATGGCTACACCTTC
CASRDPANYGYTF
>TRBJ1-2|.|.|TRBV5-5
TGTGCCAGCGGCGTCAGTGAGGGGTCTAACTATGGCTACACCTTC
CASGVSEGSNYGYTF
>TRBJ2-7|TRBD2|.|TRBV3-1/TRBV3-2
TGTGCCAGCAGCCAAGATAGCGGGAGAAGGTCCTACGAGCAGTACTTC
CASSQDSGRRSYEQYF
>TRBJ2-5|.|.|TRBV9
TGTGCCAGCAGCGTATGGGGGGGGCGAGAGACCCAGTACTTC
CASSVWGGRETQYF
>TRBJ2-5|.|.|TRBV11-1
TGTGCCAGCAGCTTATGGCCAGGGGATGGGGAGACCCAGTACTTC
CASSLWPGDGETQYF
>TRBJ2-2|TRBD1|.|TRBV9
TGTGCCAGCAGCGTGCTTCCGGGACAGGGGCCCACCGGGGAGCTGTTTTTT
CASSVLPGQGPTGELFF
>TRBJ1-2|.|.|TRBV19
TGTGCCAGTATGGGGAGGTATGGCTACACCTTC
CASMGRYGYTF
>TRBJ1-6|TRBD1|.|TRBV28
TGTGCCAGCAGTTCCCCCGGGATCCAGGGGGCGAACCATAATTCACCCCTCCACTTT
CASSSPGIQGANHNSPLHF
>TRBJ1-2|.|.|TRBV7-6
TGTGCCAGCAGCCCACAGCTTAGTATTCGGGGGGACTATGGCTACACCTTC
CASSPQLSIRGDYGYTF
>TRBJ1-1|TRBD1|.|TRBV12-5
TGTGCTAGTGCCTCAGGGGGCGGATATACTGAAGCTTTCTTT
CASASGGGYTEAFF
>TRBJ2-4|TRBD1|.|TRBV12-3/TRBV12-4
TGTGCCAGCAGTCAAACGGACAGGTGGATTCAGTACTTC
CASSQTDRWIQYF
>TRBJ2-1|TRBD1|once|TRBV7-6
TGTGCCAGCAGCCCAGAGTGGCAGGGGGCCTATGAGCAGTTCTTC
CASSPEWQGAYEQFF
>TRBJ1-2|TRBD1|.|TRBV11-3
TGTGCCAGCAGCCAGGGGGGCTATGGCTACACCTTC
CASSQGGYGYTF
>TRBJ1-5|.|.|TRBV6-2/TRBV6-3
TGTGCCGGCAGTTACTCCAATAGGGAGGACCAGCATTTT
CAGSYSNREDQHF
>TRBJ1-5|.|.|TRBV5-6
TGTGCCAGCAGCCGGGAAGATAGCAATCAGCCCCAGCATTTT
CASSREDSNQPQHF
>TRBJ1-3|TRBD1|.|TRBV28
TGTGCCAGCAGAGGAGACAGGGCGGGAAACACCATATATTTT
CASRGDRAGNTIYF
>TRBJ1-3|.|.|TRBV19
TGTGCCAGTAGTATGGACTCTGGAAACACCATATATTTT
CASSMDSGNTIYF
>TRBJ1-3|.|.|TRBV2
TGTGCCAGCAGTGGGCAGGGTGAAATCCCTGGAAACACCATATATTTT
CASSGQGEIPGNTIYF
>TRBJ2-7|.|.|TRBV18
TGTGCCAGTTCCCGACAGGCGGAGCACTACGAGCAGTACTTC
CASSRQAEHYEQYF
>TRBJ1-5|.|.|TRBV2
TGTGCCAGCAGTGAAGCGTACACCCGATATAGCAATCAGCCCCAGCATTTT
CASSEAYTRYSNQPQHF
>TRBJ1-1|.|few|TRBV6-5
TGTGCCAGCAGAAGACAGACGAACACTGAAGCTTTCTTT
CASRRQTNTEAFF
>TRBJ1-1|.|.|TRBV11-3
TGTGCCAGCAGCTTACAAAGTTGGGGGGGCACTGAAGCTTTCTTT
CASSLQSWGGTEAFF
>TRBJ1-1|.|.|TRBV19
TGTGCCAGTAGTATAGGAGTCAGAGAAGCTTTCTTT
CASSIGVREAFF
>TRBJ1-2|.|.|TRBV19
TGTGCCAGTAGGGACGGGCTTAAGGGCTCACCCGGCTACACCTTC
CASRDGLKGSPGYTF
>TRBJ2-2|.|.|TRBV6-5
TGTGCCAGCAGTTACGAGGGGGGGAACACCGGGGAGCTGTTTTTT
CASSYEGGNTGELFF